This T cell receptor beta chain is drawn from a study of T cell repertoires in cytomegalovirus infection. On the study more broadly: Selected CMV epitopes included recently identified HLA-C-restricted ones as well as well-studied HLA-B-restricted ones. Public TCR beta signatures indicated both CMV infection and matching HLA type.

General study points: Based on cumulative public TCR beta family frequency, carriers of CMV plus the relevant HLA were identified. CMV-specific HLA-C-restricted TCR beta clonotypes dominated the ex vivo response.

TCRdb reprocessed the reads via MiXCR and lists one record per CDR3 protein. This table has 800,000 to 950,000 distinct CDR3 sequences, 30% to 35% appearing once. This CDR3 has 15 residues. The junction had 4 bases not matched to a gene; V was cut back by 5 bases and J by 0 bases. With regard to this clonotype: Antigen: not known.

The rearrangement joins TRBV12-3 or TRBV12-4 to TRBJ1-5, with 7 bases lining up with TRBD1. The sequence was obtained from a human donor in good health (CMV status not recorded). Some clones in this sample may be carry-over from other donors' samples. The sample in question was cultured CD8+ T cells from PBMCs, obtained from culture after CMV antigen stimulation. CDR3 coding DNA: TGTGCCAGCAGTGGGGGACAGTATAGCAATCAGCCCCAGCATTTT. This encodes CASSGGQYSNQPQHF.